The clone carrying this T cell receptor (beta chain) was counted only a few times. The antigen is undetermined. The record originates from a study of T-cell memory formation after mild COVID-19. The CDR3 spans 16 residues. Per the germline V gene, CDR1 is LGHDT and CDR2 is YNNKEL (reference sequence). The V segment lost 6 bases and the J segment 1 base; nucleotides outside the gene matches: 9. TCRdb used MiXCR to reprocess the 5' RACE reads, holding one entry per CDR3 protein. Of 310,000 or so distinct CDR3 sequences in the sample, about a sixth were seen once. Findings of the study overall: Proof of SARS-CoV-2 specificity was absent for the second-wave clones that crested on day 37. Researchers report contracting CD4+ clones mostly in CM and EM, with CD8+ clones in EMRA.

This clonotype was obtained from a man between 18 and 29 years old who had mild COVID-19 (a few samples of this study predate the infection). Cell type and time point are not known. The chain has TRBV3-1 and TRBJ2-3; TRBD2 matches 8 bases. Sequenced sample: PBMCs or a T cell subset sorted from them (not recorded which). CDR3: CASRRGGTSGTDTQYF. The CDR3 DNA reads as TGTGCCAGCAGGCGCGGGGGGACTAGTGGCACAGATACGCAGTATTTT.